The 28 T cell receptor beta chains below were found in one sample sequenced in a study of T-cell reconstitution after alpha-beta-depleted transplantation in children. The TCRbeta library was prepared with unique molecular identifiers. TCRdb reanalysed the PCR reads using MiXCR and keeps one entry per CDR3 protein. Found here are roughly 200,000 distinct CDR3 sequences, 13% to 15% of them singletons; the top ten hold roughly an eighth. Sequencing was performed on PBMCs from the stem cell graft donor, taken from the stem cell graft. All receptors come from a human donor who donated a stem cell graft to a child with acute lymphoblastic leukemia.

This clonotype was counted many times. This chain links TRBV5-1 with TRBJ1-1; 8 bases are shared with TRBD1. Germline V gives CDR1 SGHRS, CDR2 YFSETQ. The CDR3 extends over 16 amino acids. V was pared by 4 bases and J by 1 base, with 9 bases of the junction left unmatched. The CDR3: CASSPQVGQGNTEAFF. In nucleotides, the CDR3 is TGCGCCAGCAGCCCCCAGGTCGGACAGGGGAACACTGAAGCTTTCTTT.

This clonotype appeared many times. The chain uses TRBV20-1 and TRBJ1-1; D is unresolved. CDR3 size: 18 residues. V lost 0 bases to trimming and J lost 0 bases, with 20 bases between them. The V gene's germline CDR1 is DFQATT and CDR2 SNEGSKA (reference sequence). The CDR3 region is CSARDLDGSASMNTEAFF. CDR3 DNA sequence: TGCAGTGCTAGAGACCTCGATGGATCCGCCTCGATGAACACTGAAGCTTTCTTT.

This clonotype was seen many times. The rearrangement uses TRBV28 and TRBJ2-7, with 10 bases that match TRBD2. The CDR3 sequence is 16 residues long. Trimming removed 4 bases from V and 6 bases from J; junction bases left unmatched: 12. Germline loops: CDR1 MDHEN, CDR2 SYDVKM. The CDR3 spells CASSSSGSRISLEQYF. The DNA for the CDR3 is TGTGCCAGCAGTTCTAGCGGGAGCAGGATCTCACTCGAGCAGTACTTC. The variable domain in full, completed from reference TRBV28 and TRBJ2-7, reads DVKVTQSSRYLVKRTGEKVFLECVQDMDHENMFWYRQDPGLGLRLIYFSYDVKMKEKGDIPEGYSVSREKKERFSLILESASTNQTSMYLCASSSSGSRISLEQYFGPGTRLTVT.

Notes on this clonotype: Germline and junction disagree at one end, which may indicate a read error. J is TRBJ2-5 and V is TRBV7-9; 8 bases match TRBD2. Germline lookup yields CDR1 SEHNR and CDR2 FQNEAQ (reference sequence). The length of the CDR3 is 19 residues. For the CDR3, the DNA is TGTGCCACCAGCCTCAACGGACACGGTTTTTCCGGGAGGGAAGAGACCCAGTACTTC. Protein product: CATSLNGHGFSGREETQYF.

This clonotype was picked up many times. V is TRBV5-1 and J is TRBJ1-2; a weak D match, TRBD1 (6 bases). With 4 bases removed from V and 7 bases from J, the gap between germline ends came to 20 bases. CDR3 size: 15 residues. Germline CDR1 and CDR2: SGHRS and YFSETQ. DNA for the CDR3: TGCGCCAGCAGCCCTACCCGACAGGACGGCGGTGGCTACACCTTC. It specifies CASSPTRQDGGGYTF.

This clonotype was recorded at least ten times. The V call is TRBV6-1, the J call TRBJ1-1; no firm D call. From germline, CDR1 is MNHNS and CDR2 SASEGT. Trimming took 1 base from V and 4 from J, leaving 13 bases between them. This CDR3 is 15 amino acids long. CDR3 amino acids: CASSEEIFLPTEAFF. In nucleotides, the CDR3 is TGTGCCAGCAGTGAAGAAATCTTTTTACCCACTGAAGCTTTCTTT.

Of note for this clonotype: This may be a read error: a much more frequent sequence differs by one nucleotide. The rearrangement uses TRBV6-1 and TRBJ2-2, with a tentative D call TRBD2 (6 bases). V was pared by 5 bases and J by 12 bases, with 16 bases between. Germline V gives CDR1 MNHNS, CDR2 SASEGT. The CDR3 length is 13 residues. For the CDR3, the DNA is TGTGCCAGCAGTCAAAACCGGGAGAAGAAGCTGTTTTTT. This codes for CASSQNREKKLFF.

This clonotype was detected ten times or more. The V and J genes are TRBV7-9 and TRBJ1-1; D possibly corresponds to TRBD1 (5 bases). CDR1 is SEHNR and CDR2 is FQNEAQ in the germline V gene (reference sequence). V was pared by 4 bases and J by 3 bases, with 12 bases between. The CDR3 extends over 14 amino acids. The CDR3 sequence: CASSSFDRDTEAFF. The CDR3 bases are TGTGCCAGCAGCTCCTTTGACAGAGACACTGAAGCTTTCTTT. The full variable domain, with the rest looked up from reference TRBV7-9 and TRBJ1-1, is DTGVSQNPRHKITKRGQNVTFRCDPISEHNRLYWYRQTLGQGPEFLTYFQNEAQLEKSRLLSDRFSAERPKGSFSTLEIQRTEQGDSAMYLCASSSFDRDTEAFFGQGTRLTVV.

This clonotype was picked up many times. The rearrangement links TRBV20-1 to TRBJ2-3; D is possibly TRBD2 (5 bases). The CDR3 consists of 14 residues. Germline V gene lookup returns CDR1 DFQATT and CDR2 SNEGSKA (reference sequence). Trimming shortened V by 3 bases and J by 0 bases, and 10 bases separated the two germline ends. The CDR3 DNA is TGCAGTGCTAGGCCGGGAAGGAGCACAGATACGCAGTATTTT. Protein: CSARPGRSTDTQYF.

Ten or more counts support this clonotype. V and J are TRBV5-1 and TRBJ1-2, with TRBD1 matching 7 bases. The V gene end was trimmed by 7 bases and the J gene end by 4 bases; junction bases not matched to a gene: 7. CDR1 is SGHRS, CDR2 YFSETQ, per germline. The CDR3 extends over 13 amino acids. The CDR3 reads CASGTDMGYGYTF. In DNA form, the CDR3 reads TGCGCCAGCGGGACAGATATGGGCTATGGCTACACCTTC.

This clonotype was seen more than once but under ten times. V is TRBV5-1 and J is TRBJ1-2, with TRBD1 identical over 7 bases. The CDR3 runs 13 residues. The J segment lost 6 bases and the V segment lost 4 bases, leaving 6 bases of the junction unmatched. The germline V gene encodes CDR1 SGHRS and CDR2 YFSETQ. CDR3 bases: TGCGCCAGCAGCAATCCCACAGGGGATGGCTACACCTTC. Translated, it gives CASSNPTGDGYTF.

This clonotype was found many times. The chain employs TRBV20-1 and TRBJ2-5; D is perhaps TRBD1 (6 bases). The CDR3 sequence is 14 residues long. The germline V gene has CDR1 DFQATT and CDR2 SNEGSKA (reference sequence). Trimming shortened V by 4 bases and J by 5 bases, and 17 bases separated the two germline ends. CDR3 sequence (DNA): TGCAGTGCTACCTCGGACAGAGATACGGAGACCCAGTACTTC. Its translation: CSATSDRDTETQYF.

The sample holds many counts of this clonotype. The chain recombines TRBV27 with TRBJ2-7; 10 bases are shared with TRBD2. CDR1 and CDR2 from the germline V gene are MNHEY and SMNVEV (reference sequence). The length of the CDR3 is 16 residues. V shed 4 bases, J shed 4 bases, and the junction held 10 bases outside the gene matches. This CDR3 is CASSSAWEAGGYEQYF. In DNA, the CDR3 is TGTGCCAGCAGTTCCGCCTGGGAAGCGGGAGGGTACGAGCAGTACTTC.

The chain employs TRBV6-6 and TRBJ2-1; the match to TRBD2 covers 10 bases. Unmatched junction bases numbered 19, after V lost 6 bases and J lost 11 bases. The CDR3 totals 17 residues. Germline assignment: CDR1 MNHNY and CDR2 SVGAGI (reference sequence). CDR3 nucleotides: TGTGCCAGCAGCCCTTCCTTCGGGACTAGCGATACAATGAAGCAGTTCTTC. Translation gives CASSPSFGTSDTMKQFF.

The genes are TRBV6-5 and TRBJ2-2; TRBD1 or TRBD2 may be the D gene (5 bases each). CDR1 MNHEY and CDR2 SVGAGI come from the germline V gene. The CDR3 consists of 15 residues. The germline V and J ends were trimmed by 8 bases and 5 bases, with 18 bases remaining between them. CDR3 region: CASARDPGDTGELFF. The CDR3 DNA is TGTGCCAGCGCCCGGGACCCCGGCGATACCGGGGAGCTGTTTTTT.

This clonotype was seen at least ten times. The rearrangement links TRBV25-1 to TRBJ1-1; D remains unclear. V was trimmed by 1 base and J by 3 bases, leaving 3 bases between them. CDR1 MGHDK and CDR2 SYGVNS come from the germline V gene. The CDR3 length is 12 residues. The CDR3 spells CASSEWDTEAFF. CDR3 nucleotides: TGTGCCAGCAGTGAATGGGACACTGAAGCTTTCTTT.

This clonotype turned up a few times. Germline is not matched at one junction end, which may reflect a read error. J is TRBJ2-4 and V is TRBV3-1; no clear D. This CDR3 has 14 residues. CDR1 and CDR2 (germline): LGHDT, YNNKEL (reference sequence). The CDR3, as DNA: TGTGCCAGCAGCCAAGTTAGAAGCTGGAACAGTCAGTACTTC. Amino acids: CASSQVRSWNSQYF.

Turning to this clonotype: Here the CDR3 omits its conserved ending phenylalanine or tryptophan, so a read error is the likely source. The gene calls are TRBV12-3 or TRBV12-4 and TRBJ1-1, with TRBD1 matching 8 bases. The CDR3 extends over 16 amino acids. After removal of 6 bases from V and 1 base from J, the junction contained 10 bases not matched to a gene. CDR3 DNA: TGTGCCAGCAGCCAAAGTGCCGGGACAGGGAACACTGAAGCTTTCTTG. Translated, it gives CASSQSAGTGNTEAFL.

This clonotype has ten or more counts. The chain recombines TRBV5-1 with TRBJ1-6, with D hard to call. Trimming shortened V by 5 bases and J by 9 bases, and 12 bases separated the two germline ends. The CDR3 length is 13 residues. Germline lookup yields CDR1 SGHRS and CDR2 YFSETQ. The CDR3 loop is CASRQTQGSPLHF. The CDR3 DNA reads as TGCGCCAGCAGACAAACCCAAGGTTCACCCCTCCACTTT.

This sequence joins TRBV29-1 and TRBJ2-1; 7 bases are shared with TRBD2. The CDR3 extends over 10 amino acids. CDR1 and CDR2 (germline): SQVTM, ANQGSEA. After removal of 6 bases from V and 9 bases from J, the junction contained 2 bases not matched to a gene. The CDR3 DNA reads TGCAGCGTAGTAGCGGGTGAGCAGTTCTTC. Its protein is CSVVAGEQFF.

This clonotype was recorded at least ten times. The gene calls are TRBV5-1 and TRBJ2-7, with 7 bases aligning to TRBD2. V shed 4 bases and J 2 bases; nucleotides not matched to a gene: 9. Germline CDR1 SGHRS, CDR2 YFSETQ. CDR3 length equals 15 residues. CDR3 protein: CASSLGTTLAYEQYF. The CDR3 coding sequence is TGCGCCAGCAGCCTCGGGACTACCTTAGCCTACGAGCAGTACTTC.

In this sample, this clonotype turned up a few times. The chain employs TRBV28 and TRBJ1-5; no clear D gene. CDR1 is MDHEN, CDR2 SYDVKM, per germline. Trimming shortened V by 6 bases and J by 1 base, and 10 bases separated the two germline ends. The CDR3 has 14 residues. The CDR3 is CASRPQISNQPQHF. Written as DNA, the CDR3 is TGTGCCAGCAGACCACAGATAAGCAATCAGCCCCAGCATTTT.

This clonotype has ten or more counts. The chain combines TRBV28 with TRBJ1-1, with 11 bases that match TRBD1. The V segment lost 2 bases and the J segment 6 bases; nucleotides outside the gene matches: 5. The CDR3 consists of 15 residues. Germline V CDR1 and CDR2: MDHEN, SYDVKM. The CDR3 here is CASSLIPGQGAEAFF. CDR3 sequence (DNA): TGTGCCAGCAGTTTAATCCCGGGACAGGGGGCTGAAGCTTTCTTT.

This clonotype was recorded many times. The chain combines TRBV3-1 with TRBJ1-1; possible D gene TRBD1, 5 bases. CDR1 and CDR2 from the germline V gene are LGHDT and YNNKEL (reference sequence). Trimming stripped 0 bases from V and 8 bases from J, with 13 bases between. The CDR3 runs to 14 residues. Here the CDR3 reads CASSQDGGGTEAFF. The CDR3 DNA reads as TGTGCCAGCAGCCAAGATGGGGGGGGAACCGAAGCTTTCTTT.

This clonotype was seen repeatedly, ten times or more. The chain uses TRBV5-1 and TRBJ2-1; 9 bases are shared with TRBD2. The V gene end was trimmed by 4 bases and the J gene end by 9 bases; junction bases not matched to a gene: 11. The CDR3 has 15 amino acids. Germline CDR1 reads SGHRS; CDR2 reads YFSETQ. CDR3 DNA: TGCGCCAGCAGCCTATTAGCGGGAGACCCCTTTGAGCAGTTCTTC. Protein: CASSLLAGDPFEQFF.

The CDR3 DNA follows: TGTGCCACCAGTAGAGGCGGTGGTGTAGCTAATGAAAAACTGTTTTTT. This translates into CATSRGGGVANEKLFF. The chain links TRBV3-1 to TRBJ1-4; D gene unclear. CDR1 and CDR2 from the germline V gene are LGHDT and YNNKEL (reference sequence). Deletions cut 10 bases from V and 3 bases from J, with 21 bases between. The CDR3 runs to 16 residues.

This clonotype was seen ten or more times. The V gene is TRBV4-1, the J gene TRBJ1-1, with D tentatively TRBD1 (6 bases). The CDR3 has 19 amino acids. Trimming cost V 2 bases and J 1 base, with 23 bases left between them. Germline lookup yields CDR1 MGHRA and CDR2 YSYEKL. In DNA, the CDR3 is TGCGCCAGCAGCCAATCCCTCACTCGTTTAGGGGGGCCGAACACTGAAGCTTTCTTT. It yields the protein CASSQSLTRLGGPNTEAFF.

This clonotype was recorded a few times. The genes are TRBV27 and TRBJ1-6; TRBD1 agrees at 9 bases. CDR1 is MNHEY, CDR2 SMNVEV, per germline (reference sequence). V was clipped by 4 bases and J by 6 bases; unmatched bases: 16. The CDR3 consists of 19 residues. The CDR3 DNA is TGTGCCAGCAGTTCACCCTCCCGGGTGTGGGACAGGGTTAATTCACCCCTCCACTTT. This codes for CASSSPSRVWDRVNSPLHF.